The clone carrying this T cell receptor beta chain was seen a handful of times. The antigen is unknown. General study results and limits: Greatest tumor Treg TCR overlap was with tumor naive CD4+ cells.

CDR1 and CDR2 (germline): GTSNPN, SVGIG (reference sequence). This CDR3 region has 14 residues. V dropped 1 base and J dropped 3; count of bases not matched to a gene: 2. TCRdb ran MiXCR on the 5' RACE reads and lists one entry per CDR3 protein. The data show tens of thousands of distinct CDR3 sequences, with around 18% seen just once and 2.5% to 3% held by the top ten. Sequences were obtained from naive CD4+ T cells sorted from a lymph node. Noted subset: naive CD4+ T cells, CD4+CD45RA+CD25-. This chain uses TRBV30 with TRBJ2-3; 9 positions match TRBD2. This receptor was identified in a female donor with breast cancer. CDR3 sequence reads: CAWSAREGTDTQYF. The CDR3 nucleotides read TGTGCCTGGAGTGCGCGGGAGGGAACAGATACGCAGTATTTT.